This record covers a single TCR beta chain. Researchers took RNA transcripts and amplified the TCR beta CDR3 regions from them. Initially, a first-round RT-PCR of the TCR CDR3 employed the HTBI primer set. Each CDR3 protein gets one entry after TCRdb re-called the multiplex PCR reads with MiXCR. Altogether hundreds of thousands of distinct CDR3 sequences are present, more than 30% being singletons, with the ten largest covering around 9.3%. The data derive from a study of T cells in Graves' hyperthyroidism and ophthalmopathy. Germline loops: CDR1 LNHNV, CDR2 YYDKDF (reference sequence). Germline trimming cut 0 bases from V and 7 bases from J; bases unmatched to any gene: 12. The CDR3 covers 17 residues.

Sequences were obtained from blood. This receptor was identified in a man aged 18-30 years with Graves' hyperthyroidism. This chain connects TRBV15 to TRBJ2-7; 10 nucleotides agree with TRBD1. CDR3 amino acids: CATSRDRVTGGAGEQYF. In DNA form, the CDR3 reads TGTGCCACCAGCAGAGATCGAGTGACAGGGGGCGCTGGGGAGCAGTACTTC.